Following are 13 T cell receptor beta chains from one sample sequenced in a study of T-cell memory formation after mild COVID-19. One entry per CDR3 protein, called by TCRdb with MiXCR from the 5' RACE reads. The data hold approximately 340,000 distinct CDR3 sequences, with around a sixth observed a single time. Sequenced sample: PBMCs or a T cell subset sorted from them (not recorded which). These receptors came from a man between 18 and 35 years old who had mild COVID-19 (a few samples of this study predate the infection). Cell type and time point are not known.

A few counts support this clonotype. The rearrangement links TRBV6-2 or TRBV6-3 to TRBJ2-1, with 8 nucleotides matching TRBD1. The germline CDR1 and CDR2 sequences are MNHEY and SVGEGT. The CDR3 extends over 15 amino acids. The trim removed 5 bases at V and 2 bases at J, leaving 5 bases unmatched. The CDR3 DNA reads TGTGCCAGCAGTCCCACGGGACAGGCCTACAATGAGCAGTTCTTC. Residues: CASSPTGQAYNEQFF.

This clonotype was counted between two and nine times. The chain joins TRBV5-1 to TRBJ1-2; D gene ambiguous. CDR3 length: 14 amino acids. Germline-derived CDR1 and CDR2 are SGHRS and YFSETQ. Trimming shortened V by 0 bases and J by 2 bases, and 8 bases separated the two germline ends. The CDR3 DNA follows: TGCGCCAGCAGCTTGGCGGGTACCAACTATGGCTACACCTTC. Translation: CASSLAGTNYGYTF.

This clonotype was counted between two and nine times. The genes are TRBV4-1 and TRBJ2-5; no clear D. From germline, CDR1 is MGHRA and CDR2 YSYEKL. Trimming took off 0 bases at V and 2 bases at J, with 7 bases between the two ends. The CDR3 is 14 residues long. CDR3: CASSQDFAQETQYF. In nucleotides, the CDR3 is TGCGCCAGCAGCCAAGATTTCGCGCAAGAGACCCAGTACTTC.

The V gene is TRBV20-1, the J gene TRBJ2-6; a weak D match, TRBD2 (5 bases). The CDR3 is 16 amino acids. The germline V gene encodes CDR1 DFQATT and CDR2 SNEGSKA (reference sequence). V was pared by 5 bases and J by 1 base, with 15 bases between. The CDR3 sequence is CSASTSGRSGANVLTF. CDR3 bases: TGCAGTGCTTCGACGTCGGGGAGATCTGGGGCCAACGTCCTGACTTTC.

The gene calls are TRBV7-3 and TRBJ2-7; TRBD1 matches 7 bases. V lost 5 bases to trimming and J lost 0 bases; unmatched junction nucleotides: 7. The CDR3 has 15 amino acids. Germline lookup yields CDR1 SGHTA and CDR2 FQGTGA. CDR3 amino acids: CASSIGTASSYEQYF. The CDR3 coding sequence is TGTGCCAGCAGCATCGGGACAGCTAGCTCCTACGAGCAGTACTTC.

This clonotype has a handful of counts. The J gene is TRBJ2-7, the V gene TRBV5-1; 9 bases agree with TRBD1. The CDR3 loop spans 14 amino acids. V was pared by 4 bases and J by 6 bases, with 8 bases of the junction left unmatched. The V gene's germline CDR1 is SGHRS and CDR2 YFSETQ. CDR3 region: CASSPGTGNGEQYF. The CDR3 coding sequence is TGCGCCAGCAGCCCCGGGACAGGGAACGGCGAGCAGTACTTC.

This clonotype was seen only a few times. V gene TRBV20-1 combines with J gene TRBJ2-1, with a weak D call TRBD2 (6 bases). This CDR3 contains 16 residues. The V and J ends lost 5 bases and 3 bases respectively, with 20 bases between them. Germline lookup yields CDR1 DFQATT and CDR2 SNEGSKA (reference sequence). CDR3 in DNA: TGCAGTGCTCCCATGGGGCGGGGAGGCATCTACAATGAGCAGTTCTTC. It specifies CSAPMGRGGIYNEQFF.

This chain uses TRBV7-9 with TRBJ2-5; weak D call: TRBD1 (6 bases). V lost 5 bases and J lost 5, with 9 bases in between. CDR3 length: 12 residues. CDR1 and CDR2 from the germline V gene are SEHNR and FQNEAQ (reference sequence). CDR3 bases: TGTGCCAGCAGCCAACAGGGTGAGACCCAGTACTTC. This translates into CASSQQGETQYF. Complete variable domain (other parts from reference TRBV7-9 and TRBJ2-5): DTGVSQNPRHKITKRGQNVTFRCDPISEHNRLYWYRQTLGQGPEFLTYFQNEAQLEKSRLLSDRFSAERPKGSFSTLEIQRTEQGDSAMYLCASSQQGETQYFGPGTRLLVL.

This clonotype was counted ten times or more. The chain employs TRBV6-1 and TRBJ2-7; D is ambiguous. Germline-derived CDR1 and CDR2 are MNHNS and SASEGT. CDR3 length equals 13 residues. Between the trimmed V and J ends, which lost 5 bases and 3 bases, there was a span of 11 bases. This chain's CDR3 is CASSPLGSYEQYF. Here the CDR3 DNA reads TGTGCCAGCAGTCCGCTTGGCAGCTACGAGCAGTACTTC.

This clonotype was counted only a few times. The rearrangement links TRBV5-1 to TRBJ1-3; possible D gene TRBD1, 5 bases. V was pared by 5 bases and J by 0 bases, with 15 bases between. CDR1 and CDR2 (germline): SGHRS, YFSETQ. The CDR3 is 16 residues long. The CDR3 here is CASSMGPGSSGNTIYF. As DNA, the CDR3 is TGCGCCAGCAGTATGGGGCCCGGCAGCTCTGGAAACACCATATATTTT.

This chain joins TRBV3-1 and TRBJ1-2; 7 bases match TRBD1. The CDR3 sequence is 18 residues long. The germline V gene has CDR1 LGHDT and CDR2 YNNKEL (reference sequence). V was pared by 3 bases and J by 6 bases, with 19 bases of the junction left unmatched. The CDR3 DNA reads TGTGCCAGCAGCCACCGAGTCCCGAAGAGGGGGCGCGGGAATGGCTACACCTTC. As protein: CASSHRVPKRGRGNGYTF.

This clonotype occurred many times. This sequence joins TRBV7-2 and TRBJ1-6, with D maybe TRBD1 (5 bases). The CDR3 runs to 15 residues. Germline lookup yields CDR1 SGHTA and CDR2 FQGNSA. V was cut by 1 base and J by 10 bases, with 14 bases left in between. CDR3: CASSLGGEGGSPLHF. The CDR3 DNA sequence: TGTGCCAGCAGCTTAGGGGGCGAAGGCGGCTCACCCCTCCACTTT. Combining the CDR3 with reference TRBV7-2 and TRBJ1-6 gives the whole variable domain GAGVSQSPSNKVTEKGKDVELRCDPISGHTALYWYRQSLGQGLEFLIYFQGNSAPDKSGLPSDRFSAERTGGSVSTLTIQRTQQEDSAVYLCASSLGGEGGSPLHFGNGTRLTVT.

This sequence joins TRBV3-1 and TRBJ2-1, with D uncertain. The CDR3 extends over 15 amino acids. CDR1 and CDR2 from the germline V gene are LGHDT and YNNKEL (reference sequence). Trimming removed 0 bases at V and 2 bases at J, with 8 bases between. CDR3 protein: CASSQDLTAYNEQFF. CDR3 DNA: TGTGCCAGCAGCCAAGATCTCACGGCCTACAATGAGCAGTTCTTC.